This TCR beta chain stems from a study of T cells in Graves' hyperthyroidism and ophthalmopathy. Regarding the study as a whole: Most expanded thyroid clonotypes above 0.001 recurred in blood. Through a model of 13 V-J features, ophthalmopathy was separated from stable hyperthyroidism.

What was amplified from RNA transcripts were TCR beta CDR3 regions. TCR CDR3 regions were first amplified by RT-PCR with HTBI primers. TCRdb called the multiplex PCR reads again in MiXCR, with one record for every CDR3 protein. This sample has about 560,000 distinct CDR3 sequences, with 12% to 15% found just once. This clonotype was found many times. Its antigen is unidentified. V gave up 0 bases and J gave up 4 bases, with 10 bases separating them. In germline, CDR1 is SGDLS, CDR2 YYNGEE. The CDR3 sequence is 14 residues long. Investigators excluded patients with uncontrolled infection, other autoimmune disease, pregnancy or lactation. On the basis of clinical symptoms, serum thyroxine and TRAb, thyroid ultrasound and orbital computed tomography, diagnoses were made.

This chain uses TRBV9 with TRBJ1-1, with D possibly matching TRBD1 (6 bases). The sequence was collected from a woman in her forties with Graves' hyperthyroidism. Material for sequencing was blood. The CDR3 region has the DNA TGTGCCAGCAGCGTAGGACAGGCCAGCACTGAAGCTTTCTTT. This translates into CASSVGQASTEAFF.